This T cell receptor beta chain originates from a study of CD8+ T cells in alopecia areata. With 6 bases removed from V and 3 bases from J, the gap between germline ends came to 9 bases. This CDR3 is 13 amino acids long. CDR1 is MNHEY and CDR2 is SVGAGI in the germline V gene. Extracted RNA was reverse transcribed, and the resulting cDNA served as sequencing template. The protocol was immunoSEQ multiplex PCR, while the TCRdb copy is restricted to in-frame clones and leaves out a portion. The table includes about 210,000 clones, less than 50% detected once. Treatment denoted: oral pan-JAK inhibitor, 5-10 mg twice daily.

This specimen was CD4+ T cells sorted from blood, taken at roughly week 38, from a patient treated with tofacitinib. The J gene is TRBJ2-1, the V gene TRBV6-5, with D maybe TRBD1 (6 bases). This receptor was obtained from a human donor with alopecia areata. CDR3 residues: CASSSDSYNEQFF. The DNA of the CDR3 is TGTGCCAGCAGCTCGGACAGCTACAATGAGCAGTTCTTC.